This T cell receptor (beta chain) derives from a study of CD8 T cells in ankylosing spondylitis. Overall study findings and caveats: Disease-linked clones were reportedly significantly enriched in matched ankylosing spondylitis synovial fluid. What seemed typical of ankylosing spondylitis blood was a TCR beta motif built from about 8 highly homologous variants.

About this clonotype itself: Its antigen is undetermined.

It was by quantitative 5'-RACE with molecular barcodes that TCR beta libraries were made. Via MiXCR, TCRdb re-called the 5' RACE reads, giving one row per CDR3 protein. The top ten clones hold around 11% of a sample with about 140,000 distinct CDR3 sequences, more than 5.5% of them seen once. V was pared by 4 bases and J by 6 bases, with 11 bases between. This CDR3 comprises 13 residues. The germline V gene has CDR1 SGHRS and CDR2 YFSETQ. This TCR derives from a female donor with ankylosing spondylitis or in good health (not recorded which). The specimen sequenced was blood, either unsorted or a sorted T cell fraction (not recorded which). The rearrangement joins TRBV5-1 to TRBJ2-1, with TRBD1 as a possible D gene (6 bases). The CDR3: CASSPAGVNEQFF. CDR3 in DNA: TGCGCCAGCAGCCCGGCAGGGGTCAATGAGCAGTTCTTC.